This T cell receptor (beta chain) is from a study of shared clonotypes between healthy human individuals. V lost 0 bases, J lost 8 bases, and 12 bases lay in between. CDR1 and CDR2 from the germline V gene are SGHRS and YFSETQ. The CDR3 is 14 residues long. TCRdb's table, derived via immunoSEQ multiplex PCR, lists solely in-frame clones and lacks some. Of under 600,000 clones listed, roughly 79% were seen once; the top ten hold approximately 12%. The sequence came from a woman aged 35 to 49 in good health. Some clones in this sample may be carry-over from other donors' samples. The gene calls are TRBV5-1 and TRBJ2-1; no definite D call. The source material was PBMCs. The CDR3 is CASSLGAGSDEQFF. The CDR3 DNA reads TGCGCCAGCAGCTTGGGGGCAGGTTCGGATGAGCAGTTCTTC.